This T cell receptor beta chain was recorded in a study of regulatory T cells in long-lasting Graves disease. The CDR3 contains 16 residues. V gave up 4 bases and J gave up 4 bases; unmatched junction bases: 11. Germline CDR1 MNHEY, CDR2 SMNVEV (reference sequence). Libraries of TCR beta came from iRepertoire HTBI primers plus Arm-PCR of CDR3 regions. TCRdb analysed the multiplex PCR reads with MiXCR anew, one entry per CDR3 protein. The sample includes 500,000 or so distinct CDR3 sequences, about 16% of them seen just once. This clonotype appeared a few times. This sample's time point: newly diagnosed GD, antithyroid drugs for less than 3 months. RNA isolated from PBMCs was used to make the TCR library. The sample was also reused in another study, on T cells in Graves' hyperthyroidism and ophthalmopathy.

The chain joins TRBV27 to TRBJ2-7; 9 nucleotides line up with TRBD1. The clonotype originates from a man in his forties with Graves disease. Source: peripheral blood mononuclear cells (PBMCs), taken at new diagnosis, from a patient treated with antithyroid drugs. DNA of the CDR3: TGTGCCAGCAGTTCCGGGCCGGGGACAGGGTTTTACGAGCAGTACTTC. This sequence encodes CASSSGPGTGFYEQYF.